This T cell receptor beta chain was documented in a study of blood T cell repertoires in COVID-19. The junction had 2 bases not matched to a gene; V was cut back by 2 bases and J by 4 bases. Looked up from germline, CDR1 is SGHKS and CDR2 is YYEKEE (reference sequence). The CDR3 is 13 amino acids. TCRdb's copy holds only in-frame clones and misses some; the assay was immunoSEQ multiplex PCR. The sample has around 280,000 clones; about nine tenths are singletons. Sequenced: peripheral blood. The chain recombines TRBV5-5 with TRBJ1-2, with TRBD1 matching over 7 bases. This TCR came from a woman in her 30s with COVID-19, enrolled during active disease. The CDR3 protein is CASSFDRAYGYTF. The CDR3 DNA follows: TGTGCCAGCAGCTTTGACAGGGCCTATGGCTACACCTTC.